This section outlines one T cell receptor beta chain sequence together with its context. The sample is drawn from a study of blood T cell repertoires in COVID-19. Background on the study: The study drew acute and convalescent COVID-19 samples from the United States, Italy and Spain. T cells, B-cell-depleted T cells, or PBMCs provided the cDNA or gDNA that served as material.

In the authors' workflow: Cell counts per sample came from amplifying reference gene primers. Only in-frame clones appear in the TCRdb table, and some are missing; sequencing was by immunoSEQ multiplex PCR. V, J and clone size derive from that table, while D and trimming were established from the DNA sequence. The table lists some 56,000 clones, around four fifths of them singletons. CDR1 SGHNT and CDR2 YYREEE come from the germline V gene (reference sequence). J gave up 1 base and V 0 bases, and 2 bases lay outside the gene matches. The CDR3 is made up of 15 amino acids. The chain recombines TRBV5-4 with TRBJ2-3, with 7 bases that match TRBD1. This clonotype originated in a woman of 80 years or more with acute or convalescent COVID-19. Material for sequencing was peripheral blood. In DNA form, the CDR3 reads TGTGCCAGCAGCTTGGGGGGGACAGGCACAGATACGCAGTATTTT. Amino acids: CASSLGGTGTDTQYF. Supplemented by reference TRBV5-4 and TRBJ2-3, the full variable domain reads ETGVTQSPTHLIKTRGQQVTLRCSSQSGHNTVSWYQQALGQGPQFIFQYYREEENGRGNFPPRFSGLQFPNYSSELNVNALELDDSALYLCASSLGGTGTDTQYFGPGTRLTVL.